These T cell receptor beta chains were read from a single sample in a study of regulatory T cells in long-lasting Graves disease. MiXCR, run by TCRdb on the multiplex PCR reads, gives a single entry per CDR3 protein. The data show 500,000 to 700,000 distinct CDR3 sequences, around 15% seen once. This sample was also put to use in a study of T cells in Graves' hyperthyroidism and ophthalmopathy.

The sample was peripheral blood mononuclear cells (PBMCs), taken at new diagnosis, from a patient treated with antithyroid drugs. The receptors shown here come from a woman younger than 45 with Graves disease. CDR3s include the opening cysteine and the closing phenylalanine or tryptophan. A D gene is named only where the DNA matches it firmly. Size is omitted from some rows. Given values are once, few, many or a class for expanded clones.

V	J	size	D	DNA	CDR3
TRBV28	TRBJ1-2	few	TRBD1	TGTGCCAGCAGCCCGGGACAGGGGGCGTATTTCTATGGCTACACCTTC	CASSPGQGAYFYGYTF
TRBV6-1	TRBJ2-3	few	-	TGTGCCACCCTAGGGTCCTCGGCCCTAATAACAGATACGCAGTATTTT	CATLGSSALITDTQYF
TRBV20-1	TRBJ1-2	-	-	TGCAGTGCTAGAGATCAACCCTGGTACTATGGCTACACCTTC	CSARDQPWYYGYTF
TRBV7-3	TRBJ2-1	-	-	TGTGCCAGCAGCGCACTGGGCAAGAATGAGCAGTTCTTC	CASSALGKNEQFF
TRBV6-5	TRBJ2-1	many	-	TGTGCCAGCAGTTATAACTCGGGATCGAATGAGCAGTTCTTC	CASSYNSGSNEQFF
TRBV20-1	TRBJ2-7	few	-	TGCAGTGCTACCCGACCGACATCTCAAGAGCGGTACTTC	CSATRPTSQERYF
TRBV11-2	TRBJ2-2	few	-	TGTGCCAGCAGCCGAGGGACATTCGGATCCGGGGAGCTGTTTTTT	CASSRGTFGSGELFF
TRBV10-3	TRBJ2-5	many	-	TGTGCCATCAGTGAAGGGACACTCCAAGAGACCCAGTACTTC	CAISEGTLQETQYF
TRBV6-5	TRBJ1-1	few	-	TGTGCCAGCAGTTACTCGACCGTCGACAGTGAAGCTTTCTTT	CASSYSTVDSEAFF
TRBV19	TRBJ2-4	-	-	TGTGCCAGTAGTATGACCCGTGGCCCGGGCGCGGACATTCAGTACTTC	CASSMTRGPGADIQYF
TRBV24-1	TRBJ1-2	-	-	TGTGCCACCAGTGATCCCCATGGGCGCGGGGCCGGCTACACCTTC	CATSDPHGRGAGYTF
TRBV7-6	TRBJ2-1	many	TRBD1	TGTGCCAGCAGCGCATCAGCTCAACAGGGGCATGAGCAGTTCTTC	CASSASAQQGHEQFF
TRBV6-1	TRBJ2-1	few	TRBD2	TGTGCCAGCACCGGGACTAGCGGGAGTTCCTACAATGAGCAGTTCTTC	CASTGTSGSSYNEQFF